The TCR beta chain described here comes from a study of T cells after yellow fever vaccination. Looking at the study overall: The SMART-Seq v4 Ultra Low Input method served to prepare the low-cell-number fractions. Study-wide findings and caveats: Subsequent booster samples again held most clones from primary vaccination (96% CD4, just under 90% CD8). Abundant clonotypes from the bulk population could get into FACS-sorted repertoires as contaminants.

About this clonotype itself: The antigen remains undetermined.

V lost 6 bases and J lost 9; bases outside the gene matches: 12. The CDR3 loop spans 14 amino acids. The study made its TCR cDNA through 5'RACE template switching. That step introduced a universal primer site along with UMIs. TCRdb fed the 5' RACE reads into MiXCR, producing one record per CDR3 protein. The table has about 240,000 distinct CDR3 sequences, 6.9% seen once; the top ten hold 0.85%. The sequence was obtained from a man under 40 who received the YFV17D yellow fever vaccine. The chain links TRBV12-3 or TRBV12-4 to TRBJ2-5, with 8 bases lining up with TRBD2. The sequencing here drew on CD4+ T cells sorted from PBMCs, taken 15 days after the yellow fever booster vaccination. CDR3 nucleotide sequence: TGTGCCAGCAGCCATAGCGGGACGCGGGTGGCCCAGTACTTC. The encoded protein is CASSHSGTRVAQYF.